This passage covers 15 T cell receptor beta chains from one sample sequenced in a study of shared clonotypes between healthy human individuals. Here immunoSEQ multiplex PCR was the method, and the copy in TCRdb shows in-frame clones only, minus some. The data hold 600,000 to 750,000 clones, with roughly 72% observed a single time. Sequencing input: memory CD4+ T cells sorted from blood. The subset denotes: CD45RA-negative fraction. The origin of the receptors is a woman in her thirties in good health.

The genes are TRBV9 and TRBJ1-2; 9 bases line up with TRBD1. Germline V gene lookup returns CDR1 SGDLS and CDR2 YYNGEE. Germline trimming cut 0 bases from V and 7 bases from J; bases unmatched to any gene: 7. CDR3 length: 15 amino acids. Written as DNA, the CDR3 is TGTGCCAGCAGCGTAGCGGGACAGGGTTATGGTGGCTACACCTTC. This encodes CASSVAGQGYGGYTF.

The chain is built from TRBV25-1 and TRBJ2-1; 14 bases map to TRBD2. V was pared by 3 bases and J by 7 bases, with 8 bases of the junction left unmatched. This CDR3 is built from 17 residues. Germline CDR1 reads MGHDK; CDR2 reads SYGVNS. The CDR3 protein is CASSDGSGTSGRNEQFF. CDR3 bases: TGTGCCAGCAGTGATGGGTCCGGGACTAGCGGGAGAAATGAGCAGTTCTTC.

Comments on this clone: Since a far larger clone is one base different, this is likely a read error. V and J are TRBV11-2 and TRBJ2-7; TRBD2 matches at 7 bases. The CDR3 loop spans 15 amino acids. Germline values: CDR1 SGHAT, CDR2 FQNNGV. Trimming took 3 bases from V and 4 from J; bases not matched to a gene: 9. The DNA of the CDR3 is TGTGCCAGCAGCTTGGTTGGCGGGAGCTTATACGAGCAGTACTTC. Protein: CASSLVGGSLYEQYF.

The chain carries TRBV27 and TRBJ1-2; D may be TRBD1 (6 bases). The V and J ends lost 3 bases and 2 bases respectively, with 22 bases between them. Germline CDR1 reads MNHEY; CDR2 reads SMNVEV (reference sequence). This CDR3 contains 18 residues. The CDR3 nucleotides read TGTGCCAGCAGTTTCAGGGGTAATAGACCGGAAAAGAACTATGGCTACACCTTC. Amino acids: CASSFRGNRPEKNYGYTF.

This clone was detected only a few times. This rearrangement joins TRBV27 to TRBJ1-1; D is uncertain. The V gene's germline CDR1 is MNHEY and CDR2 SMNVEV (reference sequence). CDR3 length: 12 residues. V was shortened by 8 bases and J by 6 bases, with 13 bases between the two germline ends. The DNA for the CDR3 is TGTGCCAGCCGATCGTGGGGAGCTGAAGCTTTCTTT. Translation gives CASRSWGAEAFF.

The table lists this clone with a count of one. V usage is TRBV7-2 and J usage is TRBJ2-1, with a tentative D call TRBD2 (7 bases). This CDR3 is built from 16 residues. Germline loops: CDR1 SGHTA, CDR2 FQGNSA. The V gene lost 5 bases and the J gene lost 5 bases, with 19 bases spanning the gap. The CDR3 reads CASSPLGGGDNNEQFF. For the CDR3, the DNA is TGTGCCAGCAGCCCCCTAGGGGGGGGAGATAACAATGAGCAGTTCTTC.

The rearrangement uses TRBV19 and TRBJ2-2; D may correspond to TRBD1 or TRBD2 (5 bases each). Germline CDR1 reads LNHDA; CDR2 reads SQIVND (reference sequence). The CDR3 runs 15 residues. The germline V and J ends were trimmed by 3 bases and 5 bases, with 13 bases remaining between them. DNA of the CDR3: TGTGCCAGTAGTATCATAGGGACGGTAACCGGGGAGCTGTTTTTT. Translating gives CASSIIGTVTGELFF.

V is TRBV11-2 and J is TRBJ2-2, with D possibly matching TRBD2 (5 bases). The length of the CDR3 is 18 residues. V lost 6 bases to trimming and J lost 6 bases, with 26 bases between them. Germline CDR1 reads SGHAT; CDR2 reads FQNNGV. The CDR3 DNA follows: TGTGCCAGCAGTTTTGGGGTGGCTAGAGGGCGGCAAGCCGGGGAGCTGTTTTTT. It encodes CASSFGVARGRQAGELFF.

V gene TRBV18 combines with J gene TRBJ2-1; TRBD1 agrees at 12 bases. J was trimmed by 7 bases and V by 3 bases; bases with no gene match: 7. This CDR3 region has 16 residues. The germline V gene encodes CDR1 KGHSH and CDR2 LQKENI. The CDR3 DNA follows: TGTGCCAGCTCACCTTCGGGACAGGGGGCCGGTAATGAGCAGTTCTTC. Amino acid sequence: CASSPSGQGAGNEQFF.

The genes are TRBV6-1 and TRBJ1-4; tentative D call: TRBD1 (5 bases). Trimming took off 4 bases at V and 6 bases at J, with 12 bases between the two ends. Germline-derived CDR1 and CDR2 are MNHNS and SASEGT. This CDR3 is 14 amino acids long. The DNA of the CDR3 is TGTGCCAGCAGTGTTGGGGGTAAGGATGAAAAACTGTTTTTT. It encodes CASSVGGKDEKLFF.

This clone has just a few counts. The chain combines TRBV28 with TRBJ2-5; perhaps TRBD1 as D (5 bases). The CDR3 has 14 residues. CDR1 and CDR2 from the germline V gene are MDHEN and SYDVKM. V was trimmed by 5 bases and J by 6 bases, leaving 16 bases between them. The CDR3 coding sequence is TGTGCCAGCAGTAAGCAGGGTGAGGCGAAGACCCAGTACTTC. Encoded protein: CASSKQGEAKTQYF.

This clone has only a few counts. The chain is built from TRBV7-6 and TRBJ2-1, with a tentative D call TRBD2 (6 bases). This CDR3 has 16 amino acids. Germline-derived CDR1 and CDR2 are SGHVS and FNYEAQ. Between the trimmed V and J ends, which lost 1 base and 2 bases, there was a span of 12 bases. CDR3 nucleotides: TGTGCCAGCAGCTTAGGGCTAGCGTCTACCTACAATGAGCAGTTCTTC. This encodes CASSLGLASTYNEQFF.

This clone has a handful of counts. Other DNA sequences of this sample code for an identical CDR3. The CDR3 coding sequence is TGTGCCAGCAGTGAAGCGCCGGCGAACACCGGGGAGCTGTTTTTT. As protein: CASSEAPANTGELFF. The rearrangement links TRBV2 to TRBJ2-2; no reliable D call. From germline, CDR1 is SNHLY and CDR2 FYNNEI. The ends were cut back, 0 bases at V and 0 bases at J, with 5 bases in the middle. The CDR3 spans 15 residues. Using reference TRBV2 and TRBJ2-2 for the parts outside the CDR3, the full variable domain is EPEVTQTPSHQVTQMGQEVILRCVPISNHLYFYWYRQILGQKVEFLVSFYNNEISEKSEIFDDQFSVERPDGSNFTLKIRSTKLEDSAMYFCASSEAPANTGELFFGEGSRLTVL.

The CDR3 nucleotides read TGTGCCCACGGACAGCCGAACACTGAAGCTTTCTTT. It is translated as CAHGQPNTEAFF. The rearrangement uses TRBV10-3 and TRBJ1-1; tentatively, D is TRBD1 (6 bases). V was pared by 11 bases and J by 1 base, with 11 bases between. The germline V gene encodes CDR1 ENHRY and CDR2 SYGVKD. The CDR3 totals 12 residues.

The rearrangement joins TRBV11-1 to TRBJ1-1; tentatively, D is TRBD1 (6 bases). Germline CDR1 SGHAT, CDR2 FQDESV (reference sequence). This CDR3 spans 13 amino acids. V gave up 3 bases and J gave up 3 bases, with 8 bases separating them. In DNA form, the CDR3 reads TGTGCCAGCAGCTTGGACAGCTACACTGAAGCTTTCTTT. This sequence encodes CASSLDSYTEAFF.